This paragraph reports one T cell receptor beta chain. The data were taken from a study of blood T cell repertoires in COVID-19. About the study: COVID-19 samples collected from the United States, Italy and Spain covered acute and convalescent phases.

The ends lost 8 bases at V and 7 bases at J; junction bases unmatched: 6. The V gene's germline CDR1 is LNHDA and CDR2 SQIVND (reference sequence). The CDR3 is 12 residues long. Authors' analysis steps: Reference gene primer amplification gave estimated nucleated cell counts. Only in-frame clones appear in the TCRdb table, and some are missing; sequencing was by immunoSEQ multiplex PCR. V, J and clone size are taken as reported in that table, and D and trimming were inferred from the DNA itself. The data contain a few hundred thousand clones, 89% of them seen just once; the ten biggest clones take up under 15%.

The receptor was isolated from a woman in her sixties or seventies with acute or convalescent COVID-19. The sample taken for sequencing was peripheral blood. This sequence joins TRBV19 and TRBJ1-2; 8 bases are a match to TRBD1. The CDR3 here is CASEGQGLGYTF. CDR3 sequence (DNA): TGTGCCAGTGAAGGACAGGGCCTTGGCTACACCTTC.